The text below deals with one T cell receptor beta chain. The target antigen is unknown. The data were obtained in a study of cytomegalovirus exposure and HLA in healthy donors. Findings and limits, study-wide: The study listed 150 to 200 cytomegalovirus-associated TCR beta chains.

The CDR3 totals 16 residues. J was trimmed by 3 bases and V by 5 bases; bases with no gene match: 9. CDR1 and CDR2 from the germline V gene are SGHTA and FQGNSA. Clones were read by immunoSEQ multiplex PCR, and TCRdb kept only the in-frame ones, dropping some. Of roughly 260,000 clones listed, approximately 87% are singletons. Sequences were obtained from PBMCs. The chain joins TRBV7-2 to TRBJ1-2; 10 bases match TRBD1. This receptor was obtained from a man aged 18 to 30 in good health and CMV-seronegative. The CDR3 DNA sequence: TGTGCCAGCAGCCGCACCGGACAGGGGGGTTACTATGGCTACACCTTC. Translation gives CASSRTGQGGYYGYTF.